This TCR beta chain was retrieved from a study of blood T cell repertoires in COVID-19. The data were produced by immunoSEQ multiplex PCR, yet TCRdb's version contains in-frame clones alone and is incomplete. The sample consists of around 45,000 clones, 83% of them appearing once. Per germline, CDR1 LGHDT and CDR2 YNNKEL (reference sequence). The CDR3 sequence is 13 residues long. The junction had 1 base not matched to a gene; V was cut back by 4 bases and J by 3 bases. Sequenced sample: peripheral blood. The chain combines TRBV3-1 (or the pseudogene TRBV3-2) with TRBJ2-7, with 9 positions matching TRBD1. This clonotype was obtained from a man aged 80 or over in a cohort sampled during active COVID-19. This chain's CDR3 is CASSRTGVYEQYF. The CDR3, as DNA: TGTGCCAGCAGCCGGACAGGGGTCTACGAGCAGTACTTC.